The 28 T cell receptor beta chains in this list originate from one sample, sequenced in a study of human T cells and chemical hapten exposure. Time point indicated: pre-sensitization, week 0. Sample treatment: therapeutic diphenylcyclopropenone sensitization with weekly scalp DPC. MiXCR, applied by TCRdb to the RACE reads, yields one record per CDR3 protein. The sample contains some 200,000 distinct CDR3 sequences, roughly 30% of which appear only once. The sample was whole blood, taken in connection with sensitization to the hapten diphenylcyclopropenone (DPC). The receptor set was obtained from a young woman with alopecia areata. Some clones in this sample may be carry-over from other donors' samples.

The chain carries TRBV28 and TRBJ2-7, with 14 bases fitting TRBD2. V trimming: 4 bases; J trimming: 1 base; junction bases outside the gene matches: 6. CDR3 length equals 17 residues. CDR1 and CDR2 from the germline V gene are MDHEN and SYDVKM. Written as DNA, the CDR3 is TGTGCCAGCAGTTCCCCGGGACTAGCGGGAGTATCCTACGAGCAGTACTTC. It yields the protein CASSSPGLAGVSYEQYF.

The gene calls are TRBV7-2 and TRBJ2-7, with D perhaps matching TRBD2 (5 bases). The germline gives CDR1 SGHTA, CDR2 FQGNSA. V lost 4 bases, J lost 6 bases, and 13 bases lay in between. This CDR3 is 13 amino acids long. As DNA, the CDR3 is TGTGCCAGCAGCTCGTCACTAGGTGGCGAGCAGTACTTC. This translates into CASSSSLGGEQYF. The whole variable domain, filled in from reference TRBV7-2 and TRBJ2-7, reads GAGVSQSPSNKVTEKGKDVELRCDPISGHTALYWYRQSLGQGLEFLIYFQGNSAPDKSGLPSDRFSAERTGGSVSTLTIQRTQQEDSAVYLCASSSSLGGEQYFGPGTRLTVT.

The chain is built from TRBV5-1 and TRBJ2-1; 8 bases are a match to TRBD2. The CDR3 sequence is 16 residues long. Germline CDR1 reads SGHRS; CDR2 reads YFSETQ. V was clipped by 0 bases and J by 9 bases; unmatched bases: 11. The CDR3 bases are TGCGCCAGCAGCTTGGCATCTACAGCGGGAGCTGGTGAGCAGTTCTTC. It encodes CASSLASTAGAGEQFF.

The gene calls are TRBV10-3 and TRBJ2-7, with a weak D call TRBD1 (6 bases). CDR3 size: 15 residues. Germline CDR1 and CDR2: ENHRY and SYGVKD. Between the trimmed V and J ends, which lost 3 bases and 0 bases, there was a span of 12 bases. The CDR3 region has the DNA TGTGCCATCAGTGACGGACAGAAAAGCTCCTACGAGCAGTACTTC. Its protein is CAISDGQKSSYEQYF.

The rearrangement links TRBV10-3 to TRBJ1-1, with TRBD1 identical over 9 bases. This CDR3 contains 12 residues. J was trimmed by 5 bases and V by 10 bases; bases with no gene match: 5. Germline V CDR1 and CDR2: ENHRY, SYGVKD. The CDR3 protein is CATRQGVTEAFF. As DNA, the CDR3 is TGTGCCACGAGACAGGGGGTTACTGAAGCTTTCTTT.

The chain combines TRBV3-2 with TRBJ2-1. TRBV3-2 is a pseudogene. CDR3 length equals 9 residues. CDR3 coding DNA: TGTGCCAGCAGCCAAGAAGAGTTCTTC. This translates into CASSQEEFF.

This clonotype came up once. This chain connects TRBV29-1 to TRBJ2-3; TRBD2 matches 12 bases. V was pared by 3 bases and J by 8 bases, with 6 bases of the junction left unmatched. The germline V gene has CDR1 SQVTM and CDR2 ANQGSEA. The CDR3 length is 14 residues. The DNA for the CDR3 is TGCAGCGTTGAGGGGCTAGCGGGGGGGGGTACGCAGTATTTT. This sequence encodes CSVEGLAGGGTQYF.

This clonotype appeared a few times. This rearrangement joins TRBV10-3 to TRBJ1-3, with unresolved D. Germline CDR1 reads ENHRY; CDR2 reads SYGVKD. V lost 6 bases to trimming and J lost 0 bases, with 9 bases between them. This CDR3 is built from 14 residues. This CDR3 reads CAIRDVSSGNTIYF. As DNA, the CDR3 is TGTGCCATCAGGGACGTGAGCTCTGGAAACACCATATATTTT.

V gene TRBV27 combines with J gene TRBJ1-6, with TRBD1 matching over 7 bases. Germline V lookup: CDR1 MNHEY, CDR2 SMNVEV (reference sequence). Unmatched junction bases numbered 10, after V lost 7 bases and J lost 7 bases. The CDR3 covers 15 residues. CDR3 DNA: TGTGCCAGCAACCCTTGGACAGGTGACAATTCACCCCTCCACTTT. This gives the protein CASNPWTGDNSPLHF.

This chain joins TRBV5-1 and TRBJ1-1; TRBD1 is a possible D gene (5 bases). The CDR3 spans 15 residues. CDR1 is SGHRS and CDR2 is YFSETQ in the germline V gene. V shed 7 bases and J shed 1 base, with 17 bases lying between them. The CDR3 reads CASSPRDAENTEAFF. CDR3 coding DNA: TGCGCCAGCTCCCCCCGGGACGCAGAGAACACTGAAGCTTTCTTT.

The chain employs TRBV20-1 and TRBJ2-3; no firm D call. The CDR3 contains 14 residues. Germline V CDR1 and CDR2: DFQATT, SNEGSKA (reference sequence). Between the trimmed V and J ends, which lost 5 bases and 0 bases, there was a span of 12 bases. CDR3 nucleotides: TGCAGTGCTCCCGACCTCAGAAGCACAGATACGCAGTATTTT. As protein: CSAPDLRSTDTQYF.

This clonotype was detected a few times. The chain employs TRBV29-1 and TRBJ1-1; 7 nucleotides match TRBD1. CDR1 and CDR2 (germline): SQVTM, ANQGSEA. Trimming took 7 bases from V and 1 from J; bases not matched to a gene: 3. This CDR3 is built from 12 residues. CDR3 protein: CSGRTGNTEAFF. The CDR3 nucleotides read TGCAGCGGAAGGACAGGGAACACTGAAGCTTTCTTT.

The V and J genes are TRBV5-1 and TRBJ2-2, with a weak D call TRBD1 (6 bases). CDR3 length equals 15 residues. Germline CDR1 and CDR2: SGHRS and YFSETQ. Trimming took off 4 bases at V and 4 bases at J, with 14 bases between the two ends. The DNA for the CDR3 is TGCGCCAGCAGCAGAACAGGGATCGGCACCGGGGAGCTGTTTTTT. Translated, it gives CASSRTGIGTGELFF.

This clonotype has a handful of counts. The genes are TRBV14 and TRBJ2-7; the match to TRBD2 covers 7 bases. Per germline, CDR1 SGHDN and CDR2 FVKESK. J gave up 9 bases and V 1 base, and 3 bases lay outside the gene matches. The CDR3 covers 12 residues. CDR3 protein: CASSQVGGRQYF. CDR3 DNA sequence: TGTGCCAGCAGCCAAGTGGGGGGGAGGCAGTACTTC. Based on the CDR3 plus reference TRBV14 and TRBJ2-7, the full variable domain is EAGVTQFPSHSVIEKGQTVTLRCDPISGHDNLYWYRRVMGKEIKFLLHFVKESKQDESGMPNNRFLAERTGGTYSTLKVQPAELEDSGVYFCASSQVGGRQYFGPGTRLTVT.

This clonotype was found a few times. This chain joins TRBV10-3 and TRBJ2-7; no clear D. CDR1 is ENHRY, CDR2 SYGVKD, per germline. The CDR3 loop spans 13 amino acids. V was clipped by 2 bases and J by 7 bases, with 12 bases between them. The CDR3 here is CAISEAVSLEQYF. CDR3 coding DNA: TGTGCCATCAGTGAGGCGGTGAGCCTGGAGCAGTACTTC.

In its sample, this clonotype was seen a few times. This sequence joins TRBV29-1 and TRBJ2-5; D ambiguous. CDR3 length equals 12 residues. Germline CDR1 is SQVTM and CDR2 is ANQGSEA. Trimming left V 5 bases short and J 5 bases short, with 12 bases between. CDR3 bases: TGCAGCGTTAAACAGCAAGTGGAGACCCAGTACTTC. Its translation: CSVKQQVETQYF.

V usage is TRBV7-9 and J usage is TRBJ1-2; tentatively, D is TRBD1 (6 bases). This CDR3 spans 14 amino acids. Per germline, CDR1 SEHNR and CDR2 FQNEAQ (reference sequence). Trimming cost V 2 bases and J 4 bases, with 11 bases left between them. The CDR3 loop is CASSLMQGPYGYTF. For the CDR3, the DNA is TGTGCCAGCAGCTTAATGCAGGGGCCCTATGGCTACACCTTC.

This chain uses TRBV11-2 with TRBJ1-6; D uncertain. With 2 bases removed from V and 7 bases from J, the gap between germline ends came to 12 bases. CDR1 is SGHAT, CDR2 FQNNGV, per germline. This CDR3 spans 15 amino acids. The CDR3 DNA reads as TGTGCCAGCAGCTTATTACAAGGCCCCAATTCACCCCTCCACTTT. It yields the protein CASSLLQGPNSPLHF.

This clonotype occurred a few times. The chain has TRBV7-9 and TRBJ2-5; D gene ambiguous. Trimming stripped 4 bases from V and 0 bases from J, with 9 bases between. The CDR3 length is 14 residues. Germline V gives CDR1 SEHNR, CDR2 FQNEAQ (reference sequence). Here the CDR3 reads CASSSGRYQETQYF. Here the CDR3 DNA reads TGTGCCAGCAGCTCTGGACGGTACCAAGAGACCCAGTACTTC.

This chain joins TRBV6-5 and TRBJ1-5; weak D call: TRBD1 (5 bases). The germline V and J ends were trimmed by 0 bases and 6 bases, with 12 bases remaining between them. Germline V CDR1 and CDR2: MNHEY, SVGAGI. This CDR3 contains 15 residues. This CDR3 is CASSYSSGTGQPQHF. Written as DNA, the CDR3 is TGTGCCAGCAGTTACTCGTCAGGGACCGGTCAGCCCCAGCATTTT.

The chain carries TRBV6-2 or TRBV6-3 and TRBJ2-1; the D gene is possibly TRBD1 (6 bases). The V and J ends lost 7 bases and 6 bases respectively, with 16 bases between them. This CDR3 is 14 amino acids long. Looked up from germline, CDR1 is MNHEY and CDR2 is SVGEGT. The CDR3 DNA sequence: TGTGCCAGCACCGGCAGGGGTTTCGGCAATGAGCAGTTCTTC. It yields the protein CASTGRGFGNEQFF.

This clonotype has a handful of counts. The chain employs TRBV9 and TRBJ1-6; 8 bases align to TRBD1. The CDR3 extends over 12 amino acids. Germline CDR1 SGDLS, CDR2 YYNGEE. V shed 7 bases and J 7 bases; nucleotides not matched to a gene: 1. The CDR3 nucleotides read TGTGCCAGCGGGACAGGAAATTCACCCCTCCACTTT. Protein: CASGTGNSPLHF.

The chain has TRBV9 and TRBJ1-1, with TRBD1 as a possible D gene (5 bases). V was shortened by 2 bases and J by 6 bases, with 20 bases between the two germline ends. The CDR3 runs 16 residues. CDR1 SGDLS and CDR2 YYNGEE come from the germline V gene. The CDR3 loop reads CASSVDPIRGSAEAFF. The DNA of the CDR3 is TGTGCCAGCAGCGTTGATCCGATCCGGGGGTCGGCTGAAGCTTTCTTT.

This sequence joins TRBV28 and TRBJ1-5; weak D call: TRBD1 (5 bases). Trimming removed 3 bases from V and 7 bases from J, with 16 bases in between. Germline V CDR1 and CDR2: MDHEN, SYDVKM. This CDR3 spans 15 amino acids. This chain's CDR3 is CASSFKSRVKQPQHF. The CDR3 DNA is TGTGCCAGCAGTTTTAAGAGCAGGGTAAAACAGCCCCAGCATTTT.

The chain combines TRBV21-1 with TRBJ1-3; the table's D call, TRBD1, has no DNA check behind it. TRBV21-1 is a pseudogene. This CDR3 has 15 amino acids. The CDR3 region is CASSNRGTSPVIGYF. CDR3 nucleotide sequence: TGTGCCAGCAGCAATCGAGGGACATCGCCTGTAATAGGATACTTT.

This clonotype was picked up a small number of times. The CDR3 bases are TGTGCCAGCAGGAGCGCGGGGGACGGCTCCTACGAGCAGTACTTC. Its translation: CASRSAGDGSYEQYF. The chain has TRBV28 and TRBJ2-7; TRBD2 matches 7 bases. Germline V gene sequence: CDR1 MDHEN, CDR2 SYDVKM. With V trimmed by 6 bases and J by 0 bases, 8 bases remained unmatched. The CDR3 extends over 15 amino acids.

The rearrangement links TRBV4-3 to TRBJ2-3; TRBD2 agrees at 8 bases. V shed 0 bases and J 4 bases; nucleotides not matched to a gene: 9. Looked up from germline, CDR1 is LGHNA and CDR2 is YSLEER. This CDR3 region has 17 residues. CDR3 sequence reads: CASSQDLGTSTPDTQYF. The CDR3 nucleotides read TGCGCCAGCAGCCAAGATCTGGGGACTAGTACCCCAGATACGCAGTATTTT.

This clonotype turned up a few times. The gene calls are TRBV2 and TRBJ1-4; 7 bases agree with TRBD1. Trimming took 6 bases from V and 5 from J; bases not matched to a gene: 6. This CDR3 has 14 amino acids. Germline CDR1 reads SNHLY; CDR2 reads FYNNEI. As DNA, the CDR3 is TGTGCCAGCAGCTACAGGGGAAACAATGAAAAACTGTTTTTT. The encoded protein is CASSYRGNNEKLFF.